Described below is a single TCR beta chain sequence and its context. The sample originates from a study of neoadjuvant anti-PD-1 for oral cavity cancer. Study background: Most patients had three to four biweekly doses of 3 mg/kg nivolumab before resection.

Time point indicated: after neoadjuvant nivolumab, at surgical resection. Blood cells were analyzed directly, without culture or expansion. Sequencing used immunoSEQ multiplex PCR; TCRdb keeps in-frame clones, though not all of them. Found here are 55,000 to 75,000 clones, roughly nine tenths of them singletons; the top ten hold less than 3%. Germline V lookup: CDR1 SGHRS, CDR2 YFSETQ. V shed 3 bases and J shed 2 bases, with 10 bases lying between them. The CDR3 is 14 amino acids. This TCR was recovered from a person aged 35-79 years with oral cavity squamous cell carcinoma. Sample: PBMCs, taken after nivolumab (anti-PD-1) treatment. V gene TRBV5-1 combines with J gene TRBJ2-3; D is unresolved. As DNA, the CDR3 is TGCGCCAGCAGCTCGGGCCTACCCACAGATACGCAGTATTTT. Translating gives CASSSGLPTDTQYF. Supplemented by reference TRBV5-1 and TRBJ2-3, the full variable domain reads KAGVTQTPRYLIKTRGQQVTLSCSPISGHRSVSWYQQTPGQGLQFLFEYFSETQRNKGNFPGRFSGRQFSNSRSEMNVSTLELGDSALYLCASSSGLPTDTQYFGPGTRLTVL.